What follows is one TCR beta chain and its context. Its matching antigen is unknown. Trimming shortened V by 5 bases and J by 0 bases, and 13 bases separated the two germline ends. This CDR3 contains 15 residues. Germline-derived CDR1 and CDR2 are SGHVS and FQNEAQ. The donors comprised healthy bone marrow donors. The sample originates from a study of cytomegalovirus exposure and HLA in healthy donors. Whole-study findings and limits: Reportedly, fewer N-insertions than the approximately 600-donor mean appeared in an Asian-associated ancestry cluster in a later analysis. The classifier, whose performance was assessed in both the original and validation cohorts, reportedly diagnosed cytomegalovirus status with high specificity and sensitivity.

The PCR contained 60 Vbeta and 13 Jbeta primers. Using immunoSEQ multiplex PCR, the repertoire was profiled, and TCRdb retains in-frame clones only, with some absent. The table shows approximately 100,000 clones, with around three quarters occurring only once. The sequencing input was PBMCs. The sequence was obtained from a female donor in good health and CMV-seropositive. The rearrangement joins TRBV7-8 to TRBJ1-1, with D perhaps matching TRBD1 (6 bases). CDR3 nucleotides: TGTGCCAGCAGCCTAGGGACACTTTTGAACACTGAAGCTTTCTTT. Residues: CASSLGTLLNTEAFF.